The rows below give T cell receptor beta chains drawn from one sample of a study of human T cells and chemical hapten exposure. TCRdb re-analysed the RACE reads in MiXCR, keeping a single row per CDR3 protein. The repertoire consists of tens of thousands of distinct CDR3 sequences, with about 7.2% occurring once and the leading ten covering approximately 9.8%. The material sequenced was whole blood. These receptor sequences come from a human donor in good health. Some clones in this sample may be carry-over from other donors' samples. Each CDR3 is given with its conserved first and last residue. The D gene is left open where the match is weak. Expanded clones are given a class, and other clones once, few, many or no size at all.

j_gene: TRBJ1-1; d_gene: -; abundance: -; v_gene: TRBV7-9; CDR3nt: TGTGCCAGCAGCTTAGAGATAGGAGGTAACACTGAAGCTTTCTTT; CDR3aa: CASSLEIGGNTEAFF
j_gene: TRBJ2-7; d_gene: TRBD1; abundance: -; v_gene: TRBV30; CDR3nt: TGTGCCTGGAGTGTATTAAGAGGGACAGGGGAGTCGTACGAGCAGTACTTC; CDR3aa: CAWSVLRGTGESYEQYF
j_gene: TRBJ1-6; d_gene: TRBD1; abundance: -; v_gene: TRBV6-5; CDR3nt: TGTGCCAGCAGTCCCCTGACAGGGAACGCCACACCCCTCCACTTT; CDR3aa: CASSPLTGNATPLHF
j_gene: TRBJ2-7; d_gene: TRBD2; abundance: few; v_gene: TRBV7-9; CDR3nt: TGTGCCAGCAGCCGGGGGGTCCCGGAGGAGCAGTACTTC; CDR3aa: CASSRGVPEEQYF
j_gene: TRBJ2-3; d_gene: -; abundance: many; v_gene: TRBV10-2; CDR3nt: TGCGCCAGCAGTGATAGGGTCGGCACAGATACGCAGTATTTT; CDR3aa: CASSDRVGTDTQYF
j_gene: TRBJ2-7; d_gene: -; abundance: many; v_gene: TRBV12-3/TRBV12-4; CDR3nt: TGTGCCAGCAGTTTAAACGGACCATACGAGCAGTACTTC; CDR3aa: CASSLNGPYEQYF
j_gene: TRBJ1-5; d_gene: TRBD1; abundance: -; v_gene: TRBV5-5; CDR3nt: TGTGCCAGCAGCTGGGGACAGGGGACTACCAGCAATCAGCCCCAGCATTTT; CDR3aa: CASSWGQGTTSNQPQHF
j_gene: TRBJ2-7; d_gene: -; abundance: -; v_gene: TRBV4-2; CDR3nt: TGTGCCAGCAGCCAAGATTATAAAGAAGGCGAGCAGTACTTC; CDR3aa: CASSQDYKEGEQYF
j_gene: TRBJ2-1; d_gene: TRBD2; abundance: -; v_gene: TRBV7-8; CDR3nt: TGTGCCAGCAGCTCTCCTATAGCGGGAACTAGCTCCTACAATGAGCAGTTCTTC; CDR3aa: CASSSPIAGTSSYNEQFF
j_gene: TRBJ1-1; d_gene: -; abundance: many; v_gene: TRBV7-2; CDR3nt: TGTGCCAGCAGCTTAAACCGGAACACTGAAGCTTTCTTT; CDR3aa: CASSLNRNTEAFF
j_gene: TRBJ1-1; d_gene: TRBD1; abundance: many; v_gene: TRBV6-4; CDR3nt: TGTGCCAGCAGTGACCCGTGGGGGGACAGAGCGAACACTGAAGCTTTCTTT; CDR3aa: CASSDPWGDRANTEAFF
j_gene: TRBJ2-7; d_gene: -; abundance: -; v_gene: TRBV18; CDR3nt: TGTGCCAGCTCTGGGACAAAGGAAATTGACGAGCAGTACTTC; CDR3aa: CASSGTKEIDEQYF
j_gene: TRBJ2-2; d_gene: -; abundance: many; v_gene: TRBV5-1; CDR3nt: TGCGCCAGCAGCTTGGATGCCGGGGAGCTGTTTTTT; CDR3aa: CASSLDAGELFF
j_gene: TRBJ2-7; d_gene: -; abundance: few; v_gene: TRBV19; CDR3nt: TGTGCCAGTTCTGGAAAGGGGTTGGGGCAGTACTTC; CDR3aa: CASSGKGLGQYF
j_gene: TRBJ2-7; d_gene: -; abundance: few; v_gene: TRBV5-1; CDR3nt: TGCGCCAGCAGCTTGGCCGACAGAGGCGAGCAGTACTTC; CDR3aa: CASSLADRGEQYF
j_gene: TRBJ2-5; d_gene: -; abundance: many; v_gene: TRBV4-1; CDR3nt: TGCGCCAGCAGCCAAGAGGCAGGGGAGGAGACCCAGTACTTC; CDR3aa: CASSQEAGEETQYF
j_gene: TRBJ2-6; d_gene: -; abundance: -; v_gene: TRBV18; CDR3nt: TGTGCCAGCTCACCGGTGGGGACTCTTTTCTCTGGGGCCAACGTCCTGACTTTC; CDR3aa: CASSPVGTLFSGANVLTF
j_gene: TRBJ2-3; d_gene: -; abundance: -; v_gene: TRBV29-1; CDR3nt: TGCAGCGTGCGCGGGAAAACCACAGATACGCAGTATTTT; CDR3aa: CSVRGKTTDTQYF
j_gene: TRBJ1-1; d_gene: -; abundance: few; v_gene: TRBV5-5; CDR3nt: TGTGCCAGCAGCTTGACCCCTGACGGGATGAACACTGAAGCTTTCTTT; CDR3aa: CASSLTPDGMNTEAFF
j_gene: TRBJ1-3; d_gene: -; abundance: few; v_gene: TRBV5-1; CDR3nt: TGCGCCACCAGCTCTGGAAACACCATATATTTT; CDR3aa: CATSSGNTIYF
j_gene: TRBJ2-1; d_gene: TRBD2; abundance: many; v_gene: TRBV29-1; CDR3nt: TGCAGCGTTGAAGATCCTAGCGGGAGGGCCTTCACCTACAATGAGCAGTTCTTC; CDR3aa: CSVEDPSGRAFTYNEQFF
j_gene: TRBJ2-7; d_gene: -; abundance: -; v_gene: TRBV4-1; CDR3nt: TGCGCCAGCAGCCAAGATTCCCTAAAAGGCCGGGACCCGAATTACGAGCAGTACTTC; CDR3aa: CASSQDSLKGRDPNYEQYF
j_gene: TRBJ1-2; d_gene: -; abundance: many; v_gene: TRBV7-2; CDR3nt: TGTGCCAGCAGCGCTGATGCTAACTATGGCTACACCTTC; CDR3aa: CASSADANYGYTF
j_gene: TRBJ2-1; d_gene: TRBD2; abundance: few; v_gene: TRBV24-1; CDR3nt: TGTGCCACCAGTGACAGTAGCGGGGGGGCCTACAATGAGCAGTTCTTC; CDR3aa: CATSDSSGGAYNEQFF
j_gene: TRBJ2-1; d_gene: -; abundance: few; v_gene: TRBV5-1; CDR3nt: TGCGCCAGCAGCTTGAGGGGTGAGCAGTTCTTC; CDR3aa: CASSLRGEQFF
j_gene: TRBJ2-1; d_gene: TRBD2; abundance: -; v_gene: TRBV4-2; CDR3nt: TGTGCCAGCAGCCAGGCCGGGGGGGTCGACAATGAGCAGTTCTTC; CDR3aa: CASSQAGGVDNEQFF
j_gene: TRBJ1-2; d_gene: -; abundance: few; v_gene: TRBV5-4; CDR3nt: TGTGCCAGCAGCTTGGACAGGGATGACTATGGCTACACCTTC; CDR3aa: CASSLDRDDYGYTF
j_gene: TRBJ1-4; d_gene: TRBD1; abundance: many; v_gene: TRBV3-1; CDR3nt: TGTGCCAGCAGCCAACAGGGGGCGGCTAATGAAAAACTGTTTTTT; CDR3aa: CASSQQGAANEKLFF
j_gene: TRBJ2-3; d_gene: -; abundance: -; v_gene: TRBV7-2; CDR3nt: TGTGCCAGCAGCCCCCGGACAAGGGTCGGAACAGATACGCAGTATTTT; CDR3aa: CASSPRTRVGTDTQYF
j_gene: TRBJ2-5; d_gene: TRBD2; abundance: -; v_gene: TRBV3-1; CDR3nt: TGTGCCAGCAGCCCGGAGGGGCGGGGGGGCCGAGAGACCCAGTACTTC; CDR3aa: CASSPEGRGGRETQYF
j_gene: TRBJ1-1; d_gene: TRBD1; abundance: many; v_gene: TRBV5-1; CDR3nt: TGCGCCAGCAGCTCCGGGACAGGGGGGGCTGAAGCTTTCTTT; CDR3aa: CASSSGTGGAEAFF
j_gene: TRBJ1-2; d_gene: -; abundance: many; v_gene: TRBV5-6; CDR3nt: TGTGCCAGCAGTCCCCCCACATTTCTATATGGCTACACCTTC; CDR3aa: CASSPPTFLYGYTF
j_gene: TRBJ2-1; d_gene: -; abundance: -; v_gene: TRBV11-2; CDR3nt: TGTGCCAGCAGCTTAGATAGGGGGGGCTGGTGGAATGAGCAGTTCTTC; CDR3aa: CASSLDRGGWWNEQFF
j_gene: TRBJ1-1; d_gene: -; abundance: few; v_gene: TRBV5-5; CDR3nt: TGTGCCAGCAGCTTGGTACTCGTCGCGGTCGGATTGAACACTGAAGCTTTCTTT; CDR3aa: CASSLVLVAVGLNTEAFF
j_gene: TRBJ1-1; d_gene: -; abundance: many; v_gene: TRBV3-1; CDR3nt: TGTGCCAGCAGCCTAGGGACGAACACTGAAGCTTTCTTT; CDR3aa: CASSLGTNTEAFF
j_gene: TRBJ2-3; d_gene: TRBD2; abundance: few; v_gene: TRBV2; CDR3nt: TGTGCCAGCAGTGGGACTAGCGGGAGAAGGGGCACAGATACGCAGTATTTT; CDR3aa: CASSGTSGRRGTDTQYF
j_gene: TRBJ1-6; d_gene: -; abundance: -; v_gene: TRBV27; CDR3nt: TGTGCCAGCAGAAGTTCCGGGGGAAAATCCTATAATTCACCCCTCCACTTT; CDR3aa: CASRSSGGKSYNSPLHF
j_gene: TRBJ1-1; d_gene: -; abundance: -; v_gene: TRBV7-6; CDR3nt: TGTGCCAGCAGCTTGGGTCCGTCCGCGAACACTGAAGCTTTCTTT; CDR3aa: CASSLGPSANTEAFF
j_gene: TRBJ2-3; d_gene: -; abundance: few; v_gene: TRBV12-3/TRBV12-4; CDR3nt: TGTGCCAGCAGCCAGGGACGGATTCGCACAGATACGCAGTATTTT; CDR3aa: CASSQGRIRTDTQYF
j_gene: TRBJ1-4; d_gene: -; abundance: few; v_gene: TRBV7-9; CDR3nt: TGTGCCAGCAGAGACATCCGGGACATGAAAAAACTGTTTTTT; CDR3aa: CASRDIRDMKKLFF
j_gene: TRBJ1-6; d_gene: TRBD1; abundance: many; v_gene: TRBV11-2; CDR3nt: TGTGCCAGCAGAGACGGCAGGGGGCGAAATTCACCCCTCCACTTT; CDR3aa: CASRDGRGRNSPLHF
j_gene: TRBJ1-1; d_gene: TRBD1; abundance: few; v_gene: TRBV10-2; CDR3nt: TGCGCCAGCTCCCGGGACAGGGTTGAGGAAGCTTTCTTT; CDR3aa: CASSRDRVEEAFF
j_gene: TRBJ2-2; d_gene: TRBD2; abundance: many; v_gene: TRBV28; CDR3nt: TGTGCCAGCAGTTTATCAAGAGGGGCTAGCGGCACCGGGGAGCTGTTTTTT; CDR3aa: CASSLSRGASGTGELFF
j_gene: TRBJ2-1; d_gene: -; abundance: many; v_gene: TRBV15; CDR3nt: TGTGCCACCAGCTCCCCGCAGTACAATGAGCAGTTCTTC; CDR3aa: CATSSPQYNEQFF
j_gene: TRBJ1-2; d_gene: TRBD1; abundance: -; v_gene: TRBV7-9; CDR3nt: TGTGCCAGCAGCCCGGACAGGGGCTATGGCTACACCTTC; CDR3aa: CASSPDRGYGYTF
j_gene: TRBJ1-4; d_gene: TRBD1; abundance: few; v_gene: TRBV5-1; CDR3nt: TGCGCCAGCAGCTTGGCCCCTGGGACAGGCGAAAAACTGTTTTTT; CDR3aa: CASSLAPGTGEKLFF
j_gene: TRBJ1-5; d_gene: -; abundance: -; v_gene: TRBV5-6; CDR3nt: TGTGCCAGCAGCTTGGGGGCACCCAGCCGCAATCAGCCCCAGCATTTT; CDR3aa: CASSLGAPSRNQPQHF
j_gene: TRBJ2-7; d_gene: TRBD1; abundance: once; v_gene: TRBV7-2; CDR3nt: TGTGCCAGCAGCTTAGTGACAGGGGGCTCCTACGAGCAGTACTTC; CDR3aa: CASSLVTGGSYEQYF
j_gene: TRBJ2-1; d_gene: -; abundance: medium-sized; v_gene: TRBV27; CDR3nt: TGTGCCAGCAGTTTTCCCCGAACCGGGACTCTCTACAATGAGCAGTTCTTC; CDR3aa: CASSFPRTGTLYNEQFF
j_gene: TRBJ1-2; d_gene: -; abundance: -; v_gene: TRBV21-1; CDR3nt: TGTGCCAGCCCTCGAAGAGGACAACTGTCCTACAACTTC; CDR3aa: CASPRRGQLSYNF
j_gene: TRBJ2-3; d_gene: -; abundance: many; v_gene: TRBV5-1; CDR3nt: TGCGCCAGCAGCTTGAACAGACAGAGCCCCAGCACAGATACGCAGTATTTT; CDR3aa: CASSLNRQSPSTDTQYF
j_gene: TRBJ2-2; d_gene: TRBD2; abundance: few; v_gene: TRBV5-1; CDR3nt: TGCGCCAGCAGCTCGAGCGGGGGGTTCTCCGGGGAGCTGTTTTTT; CDR3aa: CASSSSGGFSGELFF
j_gene: TRBJ2-2; d_gene: -; abundance: many; v_gene: TRBV2; CDR3nt: TGTGCCAGCAGTGGAACAGCGGTAGGCGGGGAGCTGTTTTTT; CDR3aa: CASSGTAVGGELFF
j_gene: TRBJ1-1; d_gene: -; abundance: few; v_gene: TRBV7-2; CDR3nt: TGTGCCAGCAGCCTAACGGGAGTACGGGGAACTGAAGCTTTCTTT; CDR3aa: CASSLTGVRGTEAFF
j_gene: TRBJ1-2; d_gene: TRBD1; abundance: medium-sized; v_gene: TRBV7-9; CDR3nt: TGTGCCAGCAGCTTAGTCCCGGACAGGCTCCCATATGGCTACACCTTC; CDR3aa: CASSLVPDRLPYGYTF
j_gene: TRBJ2-5; d_gene: -; abundance: few; v_gene: TRBV7-2; CDR3nt: TGTGCCAGCAGCTTAAACGGACTGGGTGAGACCCAGTACTTC; CDR3aa: CASSLNGLGETQYF
j_gene: TRBJ1-5; d_gene: -; abundance: medium-sized; v_gene: TRBV2; CDR3nt: TGTGCCAGCAGTGACATCAATCAGCCCCAGCATTTT; CDR3aa: CASSDINQPQHF
j_gene: TRBJ1-3; d_gene: -; abundance: many; v_gene: TRBV27; CDR3nt: TGTGCCAGCAGTTTATGGGCAGGGGAAGGAAACACCATATATTTT; CDR3aa: CASSLWAGEGNTIYF
j_gene: TRBJ2-7; d_gene: -; abundance: many; v_gene: TRBV7-8; CDR3nt: TGTGCCAGCAGCCCCCACGACCCGGGTCTGGACTTC; CDR3aa: CASSPHDPGLDF
j_gene: TRBJ1-1; d_gene: -; abundance: few; v_gene: TRBV18; CDR3nt: TGTGCCAGCTCACCATCCCAGGGCTCTGAAGCTTTCTTT; CDR3aa: CASSPSQGSEAFF